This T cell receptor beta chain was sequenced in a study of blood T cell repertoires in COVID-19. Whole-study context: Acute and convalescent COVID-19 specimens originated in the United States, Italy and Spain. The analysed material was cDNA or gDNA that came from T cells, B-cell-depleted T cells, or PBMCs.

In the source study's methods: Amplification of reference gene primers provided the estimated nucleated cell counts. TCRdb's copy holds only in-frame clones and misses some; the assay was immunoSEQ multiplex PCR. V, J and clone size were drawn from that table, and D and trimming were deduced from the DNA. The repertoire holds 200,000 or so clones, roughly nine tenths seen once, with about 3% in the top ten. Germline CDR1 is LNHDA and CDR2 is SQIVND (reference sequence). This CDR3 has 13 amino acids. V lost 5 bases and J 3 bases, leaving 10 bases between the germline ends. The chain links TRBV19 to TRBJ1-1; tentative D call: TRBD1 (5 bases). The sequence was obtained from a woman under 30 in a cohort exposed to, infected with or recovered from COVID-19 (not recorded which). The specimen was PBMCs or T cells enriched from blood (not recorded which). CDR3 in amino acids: CASSFRQHTEAFF. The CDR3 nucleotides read TGTGCCAGTAGTTTCCGACAGCACACTGAAGCTTTCTTT.